This T cell receptor beta chain comes out of a study of control samples from healthy donors and cancer patients. The CDR3 sequence is 13 residues long. CDR1 and CDR2 (germline): SNHLY, FYNNEI. The V and J ends lost 6 bases and 3 bases respectively, with 12 bases between them. Sequenced by immunoSEQ multiplex PCR; TCRdb stores in-frame clones only, minus some. This sample's clone table lists roughly 190,000 clones. The chain recombines TRBV2 with TRBJ2-7; D call uncertain. Material for sequencing was blood. The receptor was derived from a woman under 40 in good health. CDR3 amino acids: CASSSAMGYEQYF. The CDR3 bases are TGTGCCAGCAGCTCAGCTATGGGCTACGAGCAGTACTTC. Based on the CDR3 plus reference TRBV2 and TRBJ2-7, the full variable domain is EPEVTQTPSHQVTQMGQEVILRCVPISNHLYFYWYRQILGQKVEFLVSFYNNEISEKSEIFDDQFSVERPDGSNFTLKIRSTKLEDSAMYFCASSSAMGYEQYFGPGTRLTVT.